Listed here is a single T cell receptor beta chain. Its antigen is as yet unknown. Per the germline V gene, CDR1 is SGHRS and CDR2 is YFSETQ. The CDR3 length is 15 residues. The germline V and J ends were trimmed by 5 bases and 0 bases, with 12 bases remaining between them. These data come from a study of radiation and T cells in renal cell carcinoma. Study findings and constraints: In blood, top tumor clones expanded by 2 weeks, shrinking by 4.

The method was immunoSEQ multiplex PCR; TCRdb's version includes in-frame clones alone and lacks a portion of them. The sample shows about 78,000 clones, roughly nine tenths of them seen only once. Time point specified: blood 4 weeks post-SBRT, at nephrectomy. This sample's treatment: 15 Gy SBRT to primary tumor, nephrectomy 4 weeks later. Nephrectomy followed 15 Gy stereotactic body radiation by 4 weeks. Serial blood draws occurred at baseline and 2 and 4 weeks post-SBRT. Clear cell pathology was present in this patient's renal cell carcinoma. This TCR came from a woman in her seventies with renal cell carcinoma. The rearrangement joins TRBV5-1 to TRBJ1-5; tentative D call: TRBD1 (6 bases). Sequenced here: blood, sampled from a patient whose treatment included radiotherapy and nephrectomy. This CDR3 reads CASSNTGTSNQPQHF. In DNA, the CDR3 is TGCGCCAGCAGTAACACAGGGACTAGCAATCAGCCCCAGCATTTT. Filled out from reference TRBV5-1 and TRBJ1-5, the complete variable domain reads KAGVTQTPRYLIKTRGQQVTLSCSPISGHRSVSWYQQTPGQGLQFLFEYFSETQRNKGNFPGRFSGRQFSNSRSEMNVSTLELGDSALYLCASSNTGTSNQPQHFGDGTRLSIL.